The clone carrying this TCR beta chain was seen many times. This sample was included in a study of T-cell memory formation after mild COVID-19. CDR1 is LNHDA and CDR2 is SQIVND in the germline V gene (reference sequence). The CDR3 has 14 residues. The V gene lost 1 base and the J gene lost 9 bases, with 15 bases spanning the gap. Constant-segment-primed 5'RACE gave TCR alpha and TCR beta cDNA libraries with sample barcodes and UMIs. TCRdb passed the 5' RACE reads through MiXCR, listing each CDR3 protein once. The data show about half a million distinct CDR3 sequences, 15% to 20% seen once. The chain combines TRBV19 with TRBJ1-2, with D possibly being TRBD1 (5 bases). This receptor was taken from an adult woman who had mild COVID-19 (a few samples of this study predate the infection). Cell type and time point are not known. The specimen sequenced was PBMCs or a T cell subset sorted from them (not recorded which). CDR3 region: CASSIVSWRGSYTF. As DNA, the CDR3 is TGTGCCAGTAGTATAGTTTCCTGGAGGGGTAGCTACACCTTC. The variable domain in full, completed from reference TRBV19 and TRBJ1-2, reads DGGITQSPKYLFRKEGQNVTLSCEQNLNHDAMYWYRQDPGQGLRLIYYSQIVNDFQKGDIAEGYSVSREKKESFPLTVTSAQKNPTAFYLCASSIVSWRGSYTFGSGTRLTVV.